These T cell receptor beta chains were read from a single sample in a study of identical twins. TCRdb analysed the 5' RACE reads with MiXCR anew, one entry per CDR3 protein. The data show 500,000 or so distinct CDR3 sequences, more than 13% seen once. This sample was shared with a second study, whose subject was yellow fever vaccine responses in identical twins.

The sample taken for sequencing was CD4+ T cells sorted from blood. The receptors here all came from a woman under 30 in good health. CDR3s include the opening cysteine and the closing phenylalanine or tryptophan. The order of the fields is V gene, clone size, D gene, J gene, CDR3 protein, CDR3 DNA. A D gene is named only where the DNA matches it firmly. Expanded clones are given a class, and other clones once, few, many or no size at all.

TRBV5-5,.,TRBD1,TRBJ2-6,CASSLEGQFSGANVLTF,TGTGCCAGCAGCTTGGAGGGACAGTTCTCTGGGGCCAACGTCCTGACTTTC
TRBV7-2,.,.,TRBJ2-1,CASSLMGGTYNEQFF,TGTGCCAGCAGCTTAATGGGCGGCACCTACAATGAGCAGTTCTTC
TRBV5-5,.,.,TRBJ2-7,CASSLESRSYEQYF,TGTGCCAGCAGTCTGGAGAGCCGATCCTACGAGCAGTACTTC
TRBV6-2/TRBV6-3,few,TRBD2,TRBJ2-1,CASSRVIGLAVPNEQFF,TGTGCCAGCAGCCGTGTGATCGGACTAGCGGTACCCAATGAGCAGTTCTTC
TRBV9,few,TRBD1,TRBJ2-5,CASSVEDRGGETQYF,TGTGCCAGCAGCGTCGAGGACAGGGGGGGCGAGACCCAGTACTTC
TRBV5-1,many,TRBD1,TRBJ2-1,CASSLGGTGRLHEQFF,TGCGCCAGCAGTTTGGGGGGGACAGGGAGGCTCCATGAGCAGTTCTTC
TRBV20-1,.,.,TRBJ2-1,CSARDLRGGAYNEQFF,TGCAGTGCTAGAGATCTTAGAGGGGGGGCCTACAATGAGCAGTTCTTC
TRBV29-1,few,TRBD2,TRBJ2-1,CSVDSYLAGGKNEQFF,TGCAGCGTTGATTCCTACCTAGCGGGAGGGAAGAATGAGCAGTTCTTC
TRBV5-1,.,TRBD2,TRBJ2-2,CASSWGLAGSRELFF,TGCGCCAGCAGCTGGGGACTAGCGGGAAGTCGGGAGCTGTTTTTT
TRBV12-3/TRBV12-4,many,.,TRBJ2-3,CASSLGGAYTDTQYF,TGTGCCAGCAGCCTGGGGGGGGCCTACACAGATACGCAGTATTTT
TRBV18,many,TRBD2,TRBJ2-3,CASSPFLPGGMTDTQYF,TGTGCCAGCTCACCATTCCTTCCGGGAGGGATGACAGATACGCAGTATTTT
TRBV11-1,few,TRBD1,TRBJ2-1,CASSHRTGTVDNEQFF,TGTGCCAGCAGCCACAGGACAGGGACAGTTGACAATGAGCAGTTCTTC
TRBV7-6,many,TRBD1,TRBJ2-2,CASSPRQGLNTGELFF,TGTGCCAGCAGCCCCCGACAGGGGCTTAACACCGGGGAGCTGTTTTTT
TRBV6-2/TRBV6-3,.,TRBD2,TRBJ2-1,CASSPRPPGSGGGVYNEQFF,TGTGCCAGCAGCCCCCGTCCGCCGGGTAGTGGCGGGGGGGTTTACAATGAGCAGTTCTTC
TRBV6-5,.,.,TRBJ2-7,CACSYSNRNEQYF,TGTGCCTGCAGTTACTCGAATAGGAACGAGCAGTACTTC
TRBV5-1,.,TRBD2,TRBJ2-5,CASSSGLALETQYF,TGCGCCAGCAGCTCGGGACTAGCTTTGGAGACCCAGTACTTC
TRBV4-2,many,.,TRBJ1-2,CASSQDPEYGAKVGYTF,TGTGCCAGCAGCCAAGATCCTGAATACGGGGCAAAAGTCGGCTACACCTTC
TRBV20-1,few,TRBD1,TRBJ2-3,CSATTNQGGRDTQYF,TGCAGTGCTACCACCAACCAAGGGGGCCGGGATACGCAGTATTTT
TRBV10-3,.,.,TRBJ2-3,CAISAQGGGTDTQYF,TGTGCCATCAGTGCCCAGGGGGGGGGTACAGATACGCAGTATTTT
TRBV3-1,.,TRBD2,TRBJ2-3,CASRLSGRDTQYF,TGTGCCAGCAGACTTAGCGGGAGGGATACGCAGTATTTT
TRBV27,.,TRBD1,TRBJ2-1,CASSGTGNFYNEQFF,TGTGCCAGCAGTGGGACAGGCAATTTCTACAATGAGCAGTTCTTC
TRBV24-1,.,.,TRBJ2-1,CATSDSGTTDYNEQFF,TGTGCCACCAGTGATTCCGGGACAACAGATTACAATGAGCAGTTCTTC
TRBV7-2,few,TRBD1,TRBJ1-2,CASSWDRGKGYTF,TGTGCCAGCAGCTGGGACAGGGGGAAGGGCTACACCTTC
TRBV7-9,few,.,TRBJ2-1,CASSLQGEYNEQFF,TGTGCCAGCAGCTTACAAGGGGAGTACAATGAGCAGTTCTTC
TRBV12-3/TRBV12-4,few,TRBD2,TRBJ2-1,CASSLLAGGLSEQFF,TGTGCCAGCAGTTTGCTAGCGGGGGGGCTCAGTGAGCAGTTCTTC
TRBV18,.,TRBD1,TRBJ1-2,CASSPPTGGFGYTF,TGTGCCAGCTCACCGCCGACAGGGGGATTTGGCTACACCTTC
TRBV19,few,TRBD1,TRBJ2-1,CASSIGTGSSYNEQFF,TGTGCCAGTAGTATAGGGACAGGGAGCTCCTACAATGAGCAGTTCTTC